This T cell receptor (beta chain) comes out of a study of post-analysis software for immune sequencing data. As for the study in general: Relapsing-remitting, secondary progressive and progressive-relapsing courses of multiple sclerosis were included. Whole-study findings and limits: Multiple sclerosis patients had significantly lower normalized Chao1 diversity than controls. Four to six TRBV segments were significantly more frequent in patients than in controls. TRBV5-6, TRBV5-1 and TRBV20-1 were among these segments. Those samples that were prepared in the same batch co-clustered strongly by F measure.

The trim removed 4 bases at V and 5 bases at J, leaving 7 bases unmatched. Looked up from germline, CDR1 is SQVTM and CDR2 is ANQGSEA. The CDR3 runs 14 residues. About this clonotype: Its antigen remains unidentified.

Built from TCR beta cDNA, the libraries had unique molecular identifiers in them. Yield was around 500,000 cDNA molecules from around 1 to 9.1 million T cells. Via MiXCR, TCRdb re-called the PCR reads, giving one row per CDR3 protein. The table has hundreds of thousands of distinct CDR3 sequences, 25% to 30% seen once. J is TRBJ2-1 and V is TRBV29-1; 8 bases agree with TRBD2. Input material: blood. This TCR came from a girl aged 5-17 years with multiple sclerosis. CDR3 residues: CSVAPAGVNNEQFF. DNA for the CDR3: TGCAGCGTTGCCCCAGCGGGAGTTAACAATGAGCAGTTCTTC.